A selection of T cell receptor beta chains follows, all from one sample in a study of T cells in Graves' hyperthyroidism and ophthalmopathy. TCRdb reprocessed the multiplex PCR reads via MiXCR and lists one record per CDR3 protein. The sample lists about 700,000 distinct CDR3 sequences, around 13% occurring once. The sample consisted of blood. The receptor set was obtained from a woman aged 18-29 years with Graves' hyperthyroidism. Both conserved end residues are part of each CDR3. Each record gives: clone size, J gene, D gene, V gene, CDR3 protein, CDR3 DNA. The D gene is left open where the match is weak. A clone size is listed for some rows: how often the clone was seen (once, few, many), or a class if it is expanded.

many TRBJ2-7 - TRBV20-1 CSAAPPTRGPYEQYF TGCAGTGCAGCTCCCCCCACTCGGGGGCCCTACGAGCAGTACTTC
many TRBJ1-1 TRBD1 TRBV28 CASSVPQGSNTEAFF TGTGCCAGCAGTGTCCCACAGGGGAGTAACACTGAAGCTTTCTTT
few TRBJ1-1 - TRBV12-3/TRBV12-4 CASSSRPGTEAFF TGTGCCAGCAGCTCGAGACCGGGCACTGAAGCTTTCTTT
many TRBJ1-5 TRBD1 TRBV6-2/TRBV6-3 CASRPGTGGQPQHF TGTGCCAGCAGGCCCGGGACAGGAGGACAGCCCCAGCATTTT
many TRBJ2-1 TRBD2 TRBV20-1 CSARDRTSGRGRNEQFF TGCAGTGCTAGAGATCGGACTAGCGGGAGGGGTCGGAATGAGCAGTTCTTC
many TRBJ2-7 - TRBV7-3 CASSYPYPRKQYF TGTGCCAGCAGCTACCCCTACCCTAGGAAGCAGTACTTC
few TRBJ2-1 - TRBV28 CASSFEPGMENEQFF TGTGCCAGCAGTTTCGAACCCGGGATGGAGAATGAGCAGTTCTTC
many TRBJ2-7 TRBD1 TRBV11-3 CASSLVMRGQGIYYEQYF TGTGCCAGCAGCTTAGTTATGAGGGGACAGGGGATCTACTACGAGCAGTACTTC
- TRBJ1-1 - TRBV2 CASSAEPGAGTEAFF TGTGCCAGCAGTGCCGAACCGGGAGCTGGGACTGAAGCTTTCTTT
few TRBJ1-5 - TRBV14 CASSLAGHTDQPQHF TGTGCCAGCAGCCTCGCGGGCCACACGGATCAGCCCCAGCATTTT
many TRBJ2-5 - TRBV5-4 CASSSPVETQYF TGTGCCAGCAGCTCCCCCGTAGAGACCCAGTACTTC
few TRBJ2-7 - TRBV4-1 CASSQFRLTGEPYEQYF TGCGCCAGCAGCCAATTTCGGCTGACAGGCGAACCCTACGAGCAGTACTTC
many TRBJ1-1 - TRBV11-2 CASSHYRDVNTEAFF TGTGCCAGCAGTCACTACCGGGACGTGAACACTGAAGCTTTCTTT
- TRBJ2-1 TRBD2 TRBV4-2 CASATAGDSYNEQFF TGTGCCAGCGCCACGGCGGGAGACTCCTACAATGAGCAGTTCTTC
many TRBJ1-1 TRBD1 TRBV6-1 CASKKGQGANTEAFF TGTGCCAGCAAGAAAGGGCAGGGGGCGAACACTGAAGCTTTCTTT
many TRBJ2-3 - TRBV20-1 CSARVAIGTDTQYF TGCAGTGCTAGAGTCGCTATAGGCACAGATACGCAGTATTTT
- TRBJ2-7 - TRBV6-2/TRBV6-3 CASSQVSEQYF TGTGCCAGCAGTCAAGTTTCCGAGCAGTACTTC
many TRBJ2-7 - TRBV6-1 CASSPDGMRYEQYF TGTGCCAGCAGCCCGGACGGAATGAGGTACGAGCAGTACTTC
few TRBJ1-1 - TRBV30 CAWNQGRGVAFF TGTGCCTGGAACCAGGGGCGGGGGGTTGCTTTCTTT
many TRBJ1-5 - TRBV6-1 CASSEEVGARHQPQHF TGTGCCAGCAGTGAAGAGGTAGGGGCCCGCCATCAGCCCCAGCATTTT
few TRBJ2-2 - TRBV3-1 CASSQAPGSGELFF TGTGCCAGCAGCCAAGCTCCGGGGTCCGGGGAGCTGTTTTTT
many TRBJ1-1 - TRBV6-1 CASRNPGQPEAFF TGTGCCAGCCGAAACCCCGGACAGCCCGAAGCTTTCTTT
- TRBJ2-4 TRBD2 TRBV6-1 CASSWTSGTNIQYF TGTGCCAGCAGTTGGACTAGCGGGACTAACATTCAGTACTTC
- TRBJ2-7 - TRBV30 CAWILGTREQYF TGTGCCTGGATACTGGGGACCCGCGAGCAGTACTTC
many TRBJ2-1 - TRBV28 CASRGWGDRAYNEQFF TGTGCCAGCAGGGGCTGGGGGGACAGAGCCTACAATGAGCAGTTCTTC
many TRBJ2-3 - TRBV20-1 CSAGRRPDTQYF TGCAGTGCTGGTAGACGACCAGATACGCAGTATTTT
few TRBJ2-3 - TRBV19 CASSRDRWSDTQYF TGTGCCAGTAGTCGAGACAGATGGTCAGATACGCAGTATTTT
- TRBJ2-5 TRBD1 TRBV6-1 CASSDYRGETQYF TGTGCCAGCAGTGATTACAGGGGTGAGACCCAGTACTTC
- TRBJ2-7 - TRBV6-2/TRBV6-3 CASSYGYLDEQYF TGTGCCAGCAGTTACGGCTACCTCGACGAGCAGTACTTC
many TRBJ2-7 TRBD2 TRBV20-1 CSAGPGGLAGGTSDEQYF TGCAGTGCTGGACCAGGGGGACTAGCGGGGGGGACGTCCGACGAGCAGTACTTC
few TRBJ2-6 - TRBV4-3 CASSQGQGSSGANVLTF TGCGCCAGCAGCCAAGGGCAGGGAAGTTCTGGGGCCAACGTCCTGACTTTC
- TRBJ1-5 - TRBV5-8 CASSLGTFDQPQHF TGTGCCAGCAGCCTAGGGACCTTTGATCAGCCCCAGCATTTT
- TRBJ1-1 - TRBV3-1 CASSPVRGMNTEAFF TGTGCCAGCAGCCCAGTAAGAGGAATGAACACTGAAGCTTTCTTT